Given below is one TCR beta chain in context. Its antigen is as yet unknown. The data were obtained in a study of T cell responses to AZD1222 COVID-19 vaccine. Study-wide points: Repertoire sampling happened only post peak T cell response. Baseline serostatus was positive in only five to seven AZD1222 recipients. White British people made up most donors, females outnumbered males, and clonal diversity was possibly underestimated. Regions 160-218 and 743-854 held dominance among vaccine-associated CD4 TCRs, which spanned spike.

Profiling relied on immunoSEQ multiplex PCR, and the TCRdb table lists in-frame clones only, not all of them. Of 130,000 to 150,000 clones listed, nearly 90% are singletons. The TCR comes from an adult who received the MenACWY meningococcal vaccine as a control. The sequencing used peripheral blood, collected 28 days after the second dose of the MenACWY control vaccine.

In nucleotides, the CDR3 is TGTGCCAGCAGCCCCCTGGTAGGGAAGGGGTACGAGCAGTACTTC. This codes for CASSPLVGKGYEQYF. This chain uses TRBV7-2 with TRBJ2-7, with D tentatively TRBD1 (5 bases). This CDR3 contains 15 residues. Germline lookup yields CDR1 SGHTA and CDR2 FQGNSA. The V end was cut by 5 bases, the J end by 4 bases, with 18 bases between.